This is a list of T cell receptor beta chains from one sample in a study of PD-1 blockade in classical Hodgkin lymphoma. The repertoire was sequenced with immunoSEQ multiplex PCR; TCRdb's copy has only in-frame clones and lacks some. Found here are roughly 60,000 clones, around 90% of them singletons; the top ten hold 9.7%. Sample: peripheral blood mononuclear cells (PBMCs), taken at baseline. The receptors shown here come from a human donor with classical Hodgkin lymphoma. The CDR3 runs from the conserved cysteine through the conserved F or W. A D gene is named only where the DNA matches it firmly. Only some rows state a clone size, as once, few, many or a class for expanded clones.

d_call,j_call,v_call,clone_size,cdr3_nt,cdr3_aa
-,TRBJ2-4,TRBV15,-,TGTGCCACCAGCGGGACCGGGCGAGGTGGCTTTAACATTCAGTACTTC,CATSGTGRGGFNIQYF
TRBD1,TRBJ2-1,TRBV6-5,-,TGTGCCAGCAGTTACACGGACAGGGGAAACAATGAGCAGTTCTTC,CASSYTDRGNNEQFF
-,TRBJ1-2,TRBV27,-,TGTGCCAGCAGTTTACTAGGCGGGCCTAGCTATGGCTACACCTTC,CASSLLGGPSYGYTF
TRBD1,TRBJ1-2,TRBV28,-,TGTGCCAGCAGGGTCCGACAGGGGGCGCGTGGCTACACCTTC,CASRVRQGARGYTF
TRBD1,TRBJ2-7,TRBV28,-,TGTGCCAGCAAGTACGAGACAGGGAGTTACGAGCAGTACTTC,CASKYETGSYEQYF
TRBD1,TRBJ1-1,TRBV4-1,-,TGCGCCAGCAGCCAAGCCGAGACAGGGACGAACACTGAAGCTTTCTTT,CASSQAETGTNTEAFF
-,TRBJ1-6,TRBV19,once,TGTGCCAGTAGTATCCTGGACAGCTCAAATTCACCCCTCCACTTT,CASSILDSSNSPLHF
-,TRBJ1-5,TRBV6-1,-,TGTGCCAGCAGTAGTAAGTGGGATAGCAATCAGCCCCAGCATTTT,CASSSKWDSNQPQHF
-,TRBJ2-7,TRBV7-9,-,TGTGCCAGCAGCTTAGGGGACACCGAGCAGTACTTC,CASSLGDTEQYF
-,TRBJ2-6,TRBV5-1,-,TGCGCCAGCAGCTTAGGGGGGACTGGGGCCAACGTCCTGACTTTC,CASSLGGTGANVLTF
-,TRBJ2-7,TRBV18,-,TGTGCCAGCTCACCCGGGACCACCAGCTCCTACGAGCAGTACTTC,CASSPGTTSSYEQYF
-,TRBJ2-1,TRBV11-2,-,TGTGCCAGCAGCTTACCCCCGACGCAGGAGCAGTTCTTC,CASSLPPTQEQFF
-,TRBJ2-3,TRBV11-2,-,TGTGCCAGCAAGCCAACCATGAGCTCAGATACGCAGTATTTT,CASKPTMSSDTQYF
TRBD1,TRBJ2-5,TRBV27,-,TGTGCCAGCAGTTTATATAAGGGGGCAGGGGAGACCCAGTACTTC,CASSLYKGAGETQYF
TRBD2,TRBJ2-7,TRBV28,-,TGTGCCAGCAGTTTGACTAGCGGTCATTCCTACGAGCAGTACTTC,CASSLTSGHSYEQYF
TRBD1,TRBJ2-1,TRBV7-9,-,TGTGCCAGCAGCCCCAAGGACAGGGTGGCGGGGAATGAGCAGTTCTTC,CASSPKDRVAGNEQFF
-,TRBJ2-3,TRBV5-5,once,TGTGCCAGCTCGTCTGGACAGTCTAGCACAGATACGCAGTATTTT,CASSSGQSSTDTQYF
-,TRBJ2-3,TRBV6-1,-,TGTGCCGGGGGCACAGATACGCAGTATTTT,CAGGTDTQYF
TRBD2,TRBJ2-1,TRBV7-2,-,TGTGCCAGCAGCCGTGACTTAGCGGGGGGGCTGAATGAGCAGTTCTTC,CASSRDLAGGLNEQFF
-,TRBJ1-2,TRBV30,-,TGTGCCTGGAGCAGGGAGGCTGGTGGCTACACCTTC,CAWSREAGGYTF
-,TRBJ1-1,TRBV5-1,-,TGCGCCAGCAGCTTGGCTGTCAGGGGAAATACTGAAGCTTTCTTT,CASSLAVRGNTEAFF
TRBD2,TRBJ2-2,TRBV4-1,-,TGCGCCAGCAGTGGCCTAGCGGGAGTACTTCGAACCGGGGAGCTGTTTTTT,CASSGLAGVLRTGELFF
TRBD2,TRBJ2-6,TRBV5-4,-,TGTGCCAGCACCGACCGGGGGGGGACTGGGGCCAACGTCCTGACTTTC,CASTDRGGTGANVLTF
TRBD1,TRBJ2-1,TRBV18,-,TGTGCCAGCTCAGCCCACGCAGCGGAAACAGCTCCTACAGGGGGGTTCTTC,CASSAHAAETAPTGGFF
TRBD2,TRBJ2-2,TRBV2,-,TGTGCCAGCAGCGAAGACTGGCGGGAGTACACCGGGGAGCTGTTTTTT,CASSEDWREYTGELFF
TRBD1,TRBJ2-3,TRBV27,-,TGTGCCAGCAGTTCCGGCCCGGGACAGGGACACACAGATACGCAGTATTTT,CASSSGPGQGHTDTQYF
-,TRBJ1-5,TRBV5-1,-,TGCGCCAGCAGCTTGGGGGTTGGTCAGCCCCAGCATTTT,CASSLGVGQPQHF
-,TRBJ2-1,TRBV9,-,TGTGCCAGCAGCGTAGGCTACAATGAGCAGTTCTTC,CASSVGYNEQFF
TRBD1,TRBJ1-6,TRBV2,-,TGTGCCAGCAGTGTTATAGGGACAGGGGGTTCACCCCTCCACTTT,CASSVIGTGGSPLHF
TRBD2,TRBJ2-7,TRBV27,-,TGTGCCAGCAGCCTGAGAGGGGGGGCTAGCGGGATTCGCTACGAGCAGTACTTC,CASSLRGGASGIRYEQYF
-,TRBJ1-1,TRBV5-4,-,TGTGCCAGCGGGGCACGGATGGACTTGAACACTGAAGCTTTCTTT,CASGARMDLNTEAFF
-,TRBJ1-5,TRBV5-5,-,TGTGCCAGCAGCCTACATGGCAGTCAGCCCCAGCATTTT,CASSLHGSQPQHF
TRBD2,TRBJ2-2,TRBV7-9,-,TGTGCCAGCACGAATGCCCTAGCGGGAGATATCACCGGGGAGCTGTTTTTT,CASTNALAGDITGELFF
-,TRBJ1-2,TRBV5-1,-,TGCGCCAGCAGCTTGGGCCCTACGCGGGACTATGGCTACACCTTC,CASSLGPTRDYGYTF
-,TRBJ2-3,TRBV5-4,-,TGTGCCAGCAGCTTGACGTTCAGGAACACAGATACGCAGTATTTT,CASSLTFRNTDTQYF
-,TRBJ1-5,TRBV6-5,-,TGTGCCAGCAGTCCTGTCCATGGCGTGAATCAGCCCCAGCATTTT,CASSPVHGVNQPQHF
-,TRBJ2-6,TRBV27,-,TGTGCCAGCAGACTTACAGGGTCTGGGGCCAACGTCCTGACTTTC,CASRLTGSGANVLTF
TRBD2,TRBJ2-1,TRBV19,-,TGTGCCAGTAGTATAGGGCGGGAGTTCCCAATTTACAATGAGCAGTTCTTC,CASSIGREFPIYNEQFF
TRBD2,TRBJ2-1,TRBV4-2,few,TGTGCCAGCAGCCAAGATCCCCCGGGACTAGCCTCCTACAATGAGCAGTTCTTC,CASSQDPPGLASYNEQFF
-,TRBJ2-1,TRBV6-5,-,TGTGCCAGCAGTCCCGAAGCCTACGTCAATGAGCAGTTCTTC,CASSPEAYVNEQFF
-,TRBJ2-5,TRBV11-2,few,TGTGCCAGCAGCTTAATTGGCGAGACCCAGTACTTC,CASSLIGETQYF
TRBD2,TRBJ2-3,TRBV9,-,TGTGCCAGCAGCGTAAGAGCGGGGGGGTCCTCCCCAGATACGCAGTATTTT,CASSVRAGGSSPDTQYF
-,TRBJ1-3,TRBV5-4,-,TGTGCCAGCAGCTTATGGGGGACTGGAAACACCATATATTTT,CASSLWGTGNTIYF
TRBD2,TRBJ2-7,TRBV7-2,once,TGTGCCAGCAGCCCCGGACTAGCGGCCTACGAGCAGTACTTC,CASSPGLAAYEQYF
-,TRBJ2-1,TRBV5-1,-,TGCGCCAGCAGCTTGGGACAGAAGAATGAGCAGTTCTTC,CASSLGQKNEQFF
TRBD2,TRBJ2-5,TRBV30,-,TGTGCCTGGAGTGTACAGCGTACCGGGACTAACTTC,CAWSVQRTGTNF
-,TRBJ2-1,TRBV21-1,-,TGTGCCAGCAGCCCCCGGGGGACATCTTACAATGAGCAGTTCTTC,CASSPRGTSYNEQFF
-,TRBJ1-3,TRBV10-2,few,TGCGCCAGCATGAGGCTGGACTCTGGAAACACCATATATTTT,CASMRLDSGNTIYF
TRBD2,TRBJ2-1,TRBV27,-,TGTGCCAGCAGTCCAGGGACTAGCGGGTACAATGAGCAGTTCTTC,CASSPGTSGYNEQFF
TRBD2,TRBJ2-1,TRBV19,once,TGTGCCAGTAGTGTAGGACTAGCGGGGGGATACAATGAGCAGTTCTTC,CASSVGLAGGYNEQFF